Below are 27 T cell receptor beta chains sequenced from a single sample in a study of blood T cell repertoires in COVID-19. Assay used: immunoSEQ multiplex PCR; TCRdb lists only in-frame clones, some missing. The sample has approximately 97,000 clones, roughly 88% seen once. Sequencing used peripheral blood. Every receptor here comes from a human donor in a cohort sampled during active COVID-19.

The chain joins TRBV5-1 to TRBJ2-5, with 8 bases lining up with TRBD1. Germline V CDR1 and CDR2: SGHRS, YFSETQ. Losses at the gene ends were 4 bases for V and 2 bases for J; bases not matched to a gene: 10. This CDR3 has 16 amino acids. The CDR3 DNA reads TGCGCCAGCAGCGACGGTGGACAGGGTTATCAAGAGACCCAGTACTTC. Translating it yields CASSDGGQGYQETQYF.

The chain couples TRBV28 to TRBJ2-1; weak D call: TRBD1 (5 bases). Per germline, CDR1 MDHEN and CDR2 SYDVKM. CDR3 length equals 12 residues. V was clipped by 9 bases and J by 9 bases, with 15 bases between them. The CDR3, as DNA: TGTGCCAGTGCACAGGAAGTAAGTGAGCAGTTCTTC. Protein product: CASAQEVSEQFF. The complete variable domain, with remaining parts taken from reference TRBV28 and TRBJ2-1, reads DVKVTQSSRYLVKRTGEKVFLECVQDMDHENMFWYRQDPGLGLRLIYFSYDVKMKEKGDIPEGYSVSREKKERFSLILESASTNQTSMYLCASAQEVSEQFFGPGTRLTVL.

This chain connects TRBV19 to TRBJ2-6; weak D call: TRBD1 (6 bases). This CDR3 has 16 amino acids. CDR1 is LNHDA, CDR2 SQIVND, per germline (reference sequence). Deletions cut 5 bases from V and 0 bases from J, with 11 bases between. CDR3: CASSVRGLSGANVLTF. The DNA of the CDR3 is TGTGCCAGTAGTGTCAGGGGTCTCTCTGGGGCCAACGTCCTGACTTTC.

This clone was counted a few times. The chain joins TRBV6-5 to TRBJ2-7; D not certain. CDR3 length: 11 amino acids. From germline, CDR1 is MNHEY and CDR2 SVGAGI. Trimming stripped 5 bases from V and 7 bases from J, with 9 bases between. This CDR3 reads CASSQVGEQYF. Written as DNA, the CDR3 is TGTGCCAGCAGTCAGGTTGGTGAGCAGTACTTC.

This clone turned up a few times. The chain links TRBV30 to TRBJ1-6; 7 nucleotides match TRBD1. The J segment lost 6 bases and the V segment lost 6 bases, leaving 8 bases of the junction unmatched. The CDR3 covers 14 residues. Germline CDR1 GTSNPN, CDR2 SVGIG (reference sequence). In DNA, the CDR3 is TGTGCCTGCACGACAGGGCTTGGTAATTCACCCCTCCACTTT. Residues: CACTTGLGNSPLHF.

The chain has TRBV11-2 and TRBJ2-2; 9 nucleotides line up with TRBD1. Germline CDR1 reads SGHAT; CDR2 reads FQNNGV. CDR3 length: 14 amino acids. Unmatched junction bases numbered 0, after V lost 1 base and J lost 6 bases. The CDR3 DNA follows: TGTGCCAGCAGCTTAGGGACAGGGGCCGGGGAGCTGTTTTTT. This gives the protein CASSLGTGAGELFF.

The chain couples TRBV12-5 to TRBJ2-1, with D tentatively TRBD2 (6 bases). The CDR3 has 14 amino acids. V was pared by 6 bases and J by 1 base, with 10 bases between. Germline-derived CDR1 and CDR2 are LGHNT and FRNRAP. CDR3 sequence reads: CASGSGGSYNEQFF. The CDR3, as DNA: TGTGCTAGTGGGTCCGGAGGGTCCTACAATGAGCAGTTCTTC.

The chain carries TRBV5-4 and TRBJ2-1; D is perhaps TRBD1 (5 bases). This CDR3 has 12 residues. CDR1 SGHNT and CDR2 YYREEE come from the germline V gene (reference sequence). The V and J ends lost 2 bases and 9 bases respectively, with 9 bases between them. For the CDR3, the DNA is TGTGCCAGCAGCTTCGGACAAGGTGAGCAGTTCTTC. Protein sequence: CASSFGQGEQFF.

The chain couples TRBV28 to TRBJ2-7; possible D gene TRBD1, 6 bases. The CDR3 sequence is 14 residues long. Trimming shortened V by 6 bases and J by 6 bases, and 18 bases separated the two germline ends. Germline lookup yields CDR1 MDHEN and CDR2 SYDVKM. CDR3 coding DNA: TGTGCCAGCAGGGAGACAGGCGAGTCTGCCGAGCAGTACTTC. Translating gives CASRETGESAEQYF.

This clone appeared once. The chain couples TRBV5-6 to TRBJ1-4; 10 bases match TRBD1. This CDR3 has 14 amino acids. The V gene's germline CDR1 is SGHDT and CDR2 YYEEEE. V trimming: 3 bases; J trimming: 8 bases; junction bases outside the gene matches: 4. The DNA for the CDR3 is TGTGCCAGCAGCTCGGGACAGGGGCTGGAAAAACTGTTTTTT. Its protein product is CASSSGQGLEKLFF.

J is TRBJ2-7 and V is TRBV7-3, with 7 bases fitting TRBD2. V was pared by 8 bases and J by 4 bases, with 5 bases of the junction left unmatched. Germline-derived CDR1 and CDR2 are SGHTA and FQGTGA. CDR3 length equals 12 residues. This chain's CDR3 is CASGGGRYEQYF. CDR3 DNA: TGTGCCAGCGGTGGCGGGAGATACGAGCAGTACTTC.

This clone came up many times. The chain employs TRBV11-1 and TRBJ1-5; D possibly corresponds to TRBD1 (5 bases). CDR1 and CDR2 from the germline V gene are SGHAT and FQDESV (reference sequence). V was shortened by 1 base and J by 1 base, with 5 bases between the two germline ends. The CDR3 spans 14 residues. CDR3 DNA sequence: TGTGCCAGCAGCTTAGACAGGAGCAATCAGCCCCAGCATTTT. This translates into CASSLDRSNQPQHF.

V gene TRBV5-1 combines with J gene TRBJ1-6, with D unresolved. Trimming pared 5 bases from V and 9 bases from J, leaving 12 bases between. The CDR3 has 13 amino acids. Germline CDR1 SGHRS, CDR2 YFSETQ. The CDR3 region has the DNA TGCGCCAGCAGTAAGGAGGGCGCTTCACCCCTCCACTTT. Its protein product is CASSKEGASPLHF.

V gene TRBV9 combines with J gene TRBJ1-1, with 7 bases fitting TRBD1. After removal of 0 bases from V and 11 bases from J, the junction contained 13 bases not matched to a gene. The CDR3 contains 15 residues. Looked up from germline, CDR1 is SGDLS and CDR2 is YYNGEE. CDR3: CASSVEGGIQGSAFF. CDR3 sequence (DNA): TGTGCCAGCAGCGTAGAGGGGGGAATACAGGGGTCGGCTTTCTTT.

This clone appeared a few times. The chain uses TRBV3-1 (or the pseudogene TRBV3-2) and TRBJ1-6, with a weak D call TRBD1 (6 bases). From germline, CDR1 is LGHDT and CDR2 YNNKEL (reference sequence). The germline V and J ends were trimmed by 3 bases and 6 bases, with 21 bases remaining between them. CDR3 length equals 18 residues. CDR3 in amino acids: CASSQPLDRLGSNSPLHF. CDR3 bases: TGTGCCAGCAGCCAGCCGCTAGACAGGCTTGGAAGTAATTCACCCCTCCACTTT.

V is TRBV9 and J is TRBJ2-1; 10 nucleotides align to TRBD2. The germline CDR1 and CDR2 sequences are SGDLS and YYNGEE. After removal of 0 bases from V and 13 bases from J, the junction contained 7 bases not matched to a gene. The length of the CDR3 is 14 residues. For the CDR3, the DNA is TGTGCCAGCAGCGTAGCTAGCGGGGGACCCATCCAGTTCTTC. This encodes CASSVASGGPIQFF.

The rearrangement uses TRBV6-5 and TRBJ2-7; TRBD1 matches at 8 bases. J was trimmed by 6 bases and V by 6 bases; bases with no gene match: 13. The CDR3 consists of 15 residues. Germline values: CDR1 MNHEY, CDR2 SVGAGI. In DNA, the CDR3 is TGTGCCAGCAGAGACCCGGGACAGGTTCTCGGCGAGCAGTACTTC. Translation gives CASRDPGQVLGEQYF.

In this sample, this clone turned up once. The V and J genes are TRBV2 and TRBJ2-1, with 9 bases aligning to TRBD1. CDR1 SNHLY and CDR2 FYNNEI come from the germline V gene. With V trimmed by 4 bases and J by 5 bases, 6 bases remained unmatched. This CDR3 contains 15 residues. The CDR3: CASSAGTGWDNEQFF. As DNA, the CDR3 is TGTGCCAGCAGTGCCGGGACAGGGTGGGACAATGAGCAGTTCTTC.

The chain combines TRBV4-2 with TRBJ2-7, with 8 bases that match TRBD2. This CDR3 spans 15 amino acids. J lost 3 bases, V lost 4 bases, and 8 bases had no gene match. Germline lookup yields CDR1 LGHNA and CDR2 YNFKEQ. The CDR3 DNA follows: TGTGCCAGCAGCCTTAATCCCGGGACTAGCTACGAGCAGTACTTC. Its translation is CASSLNPGTSYEQYF.

This clone was detected a few times. The chain employs TRBV5-4 and TRBJ1-2; D gene uncertain. Germline CDR1 reads SGHNT; CDR2 reads YYREEE (reference sequence). V lost 4 bases, J lost 2 bases, and 12 bases lay in between. There are 14 residues in the CDR3. The DNA for the CDR3 is TGTGCCAGCAGCCGAGGCCGCTCCAACTATGGCTACACCTTC. Translating it yields CASSRGRSNYGYTF. Looking up the rest from reference TRBV5-4 and TRBJ1-2 gives the full variable domain: ETGVTQSPTHLIKTRGQQVTLRCSSQSGHNTVSWYQQALGQGPQFIFQYYREEENGRGNFPPRFSGLQFPNYSSELNVNALELDDSALYLCASSRGRSNYGYTFGSGTRLTVV.

This clone was detected once. This chain joins TRBV6-4 and TRBJ2-7, with 9 bases that match TRBD1. The germline gives CDR1 MRHNA, CDR2 SNTAGT. CDR3 size: 16 residues. V gave up 6 bases and J gave up 2 bases; unmatched junction bases: 11. CDR3 residues: CASSLRMGQGPYEQYF. The CDR3 coding sequence is TGTGCCAGCAGCCTAAGAATGGGACAGGGCCCCTACGAGCAGTACTTC.

This chain joins TRBV18 and TRBJ1-1; D is undetermined. V lost 10 bases, J lost 3 bases, and 15 bases lay in between. Per the germline V gene, CDR1 is KGHSH and CDR2 is LQKENI. This CDR3 is 13 amino acids long. The CDR3 reads CAITPNKDTEAFF. CDR3 DNA: TGTGCCATAACACCAAATAAAGACACTGAAGCTTTCTTT.

This clone appeared once. The rearrangement joins TRBV6-2 or TRBV6-3 to TRBJ1-6, with D perhaps matching TRBD1 (5 bases). Between the trimmed V and J ends, which lost 2 bases and 7 bases, there was a span of 9 bases. CDR1 is MNHEY, CDR2 SVGEGT, per germline. The CDR3 is 14 residues long. Written as DNA, the CDR3 is TGTGCCAGCAGTTACGCAGGGTCGAATTCACCCCTCCACTTT. Translation gives CASSYAGSNSPLHF.

The J gene is TRBJ2-7, the V gene TRBV3-1 (or the pseudogene TRBV3-2), with D possibly matching TRBD2 (6 bases). The CDR3 is 18 amino acids. Germline lookup yields CDR1 LGHDT and CDR2 YNNKEL (reference sequence). Trimming took 0 bases from V and 2 from J, leaving 20 bases between them. The CDR3 region has the DNA TGTGCCAGCAGCCAAGAATATCAGCACGAGGGAGGCACCTACGAGCAGTACTTC. Protein sequence: CASSQEYQHEGGTYEQYF.

The chain carries TRBV6-6 and TRBJ1-1, with 8 bases fitting TRBD1. The V gene's germline CDR1 is MNHNY and CDR2 SVGAGI (reference sequence). Germline trimming cut 8 bases from V and 6 bases from J; bases unmatched to any gene: 5. The CDR3 runs to 12 residues. CDR3 sequence: CASDRGLSEAFF. For the CDR3, the DNA is TGTGCCAGCGACAGGGGACTGTCTGAAGCTTTCTTT.

The V and J genes are TRBV7-9 and TRBJ1-6; D is undetermined. Germline V CDR1 and CDR2: SEHNR, FQNEAQ (reference sequence). Trimming took 9 bases from V and 0 from J, leaving 12 bases between them. This CDR3 has 15 residues. The CDR3 protein is CASGSGSSYNSPLHF. CDR3 nucleotide sequence: TGTGCCAGTGGGTCGGGGAGCTCCTATAATTCACCCCTCCACTTT.

The chain recombines TRBV28 with TRBJ1-3; TRBD1 matches 7 bases. In germline, CDR1 is MDHEN, CDR2 SYDVKM. J lost 0 bases, V lost 5 bases, and 1 base had no gene match. CDR3 size: 14 residues. The chain's CDR3 is CASSTGASGNTIYF. In DNA, the CDR3 is TGTGCCAGCAGTACAGGGGCCTCTGGAAACACCATATATTTT.